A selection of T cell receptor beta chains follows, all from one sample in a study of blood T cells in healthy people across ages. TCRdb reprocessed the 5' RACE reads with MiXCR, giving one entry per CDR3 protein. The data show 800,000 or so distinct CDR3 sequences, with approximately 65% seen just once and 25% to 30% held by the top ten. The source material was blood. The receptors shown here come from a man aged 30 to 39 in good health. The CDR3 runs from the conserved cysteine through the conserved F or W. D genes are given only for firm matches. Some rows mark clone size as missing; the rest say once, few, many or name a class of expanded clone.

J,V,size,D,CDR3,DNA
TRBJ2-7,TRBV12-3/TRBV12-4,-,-,CAINGQYEQYF,TGTGCCATCAACGGACAGTACGAGCAGTACTTC
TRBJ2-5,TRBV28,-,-,CASKDPQETQYF,TGTGCCAGTAAGGACCCCCAAGAGACCCAGTACTTC
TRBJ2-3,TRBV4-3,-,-,CASSQTTSSTDTQYF,TGCGCCAGCAGCCAGACAACATCTAGCACAGATACGCAGTATTTT
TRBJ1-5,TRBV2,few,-,CASRGAESGYQPQHF,TGTGCCAGCAGAGGCGCGGAGTCGGGATATCAGCCCCAGCATTTT
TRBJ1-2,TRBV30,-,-,CTWTQGSYGYTF,TGTACCTGGACCCAGGGAAGCTATGGCTACACCTTC
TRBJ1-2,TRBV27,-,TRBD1,CASSPPGQGAGGYGYTF,TGTGCCAGCAGCCCTCCGGGACAGGGGGCCGGGGGCTATGGCTACACCTTC
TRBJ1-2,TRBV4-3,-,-,CASSSSGGAEYGYTF,TGCGCCAGCAGCTCCTCGGGGGGGGCTGAATATGGCTACACCTTC
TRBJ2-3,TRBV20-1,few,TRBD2,CSARGSGRGGTDTQYF,TGCAGTGCTAGGGGGTCTGGGCGGGGGGGCACAGATACGCAGTATTTT
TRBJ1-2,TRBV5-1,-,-,CASSQTIPHPEGPNYGYTF,TGCGCCAGCAGCCAGACTATCCCCCACCCGGAGGGCCCTAACTATGGCTACACCTTC
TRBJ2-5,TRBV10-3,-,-,CATKGDLEETQYF,TGTGCCACCAAGGGGGACCTAGAAGAGACCCAGTACTTC
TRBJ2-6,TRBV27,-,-,CASRRVSGANVLTF,TGTGCCAGCAGAAGGGTCTCTGGGGCCAACGTCCTGACTTTC
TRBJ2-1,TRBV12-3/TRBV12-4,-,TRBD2,CASRRTSSYNEQFF,TGTGCCAGCAGACGGACTAGTTCCTACAATGAGCAGTTCTTC
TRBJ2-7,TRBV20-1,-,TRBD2,CSVLGTSLYEQYF,TGCAGTGTCCTCGGGACTAGTCTCTACGAGCAGTACTTC
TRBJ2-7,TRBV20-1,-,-,CSARDYGGLNYEQYF,TGCAGTGCTAGAGATTATGGGGGGCTTAACTACGAGCAGTACTTC